This TCR beta chain was found in a study of blood T cell repertoires in COVID-19. Study at large: The United States, Italy and Spain were the sources of the acute and convalescent COVID-19 samples. The analysed material was cDNA or gDNA that came from T cells, B-cell-depleted T cells, or PBMCs.

The germline V gene encodes CDR1 ENHRY and CDR2 SYGVKD. The CDR3 has 15 amino acids. The V and J ends lost 6 bases and 3 bases respectively, with 14 bases between them. In the original workflow: The assay estimated nucleated cells by amplifying reference gene primers. Here immunoSEQ multiplex PCR was the method, and the copy in TCRdb shows in-frame clones only, minus some. The V and J calls and clone size come from that table; D and trimming were worked out from the DNA. The table has tens of thousands of clones, 82% seen once. The clonotype was recovered from a man older than 75 with active or convalescent COVID-19. Input material: peripheral blood. This chain uses TRBV10-3 with TRBJ2-2, with unresolved D. CDR3 bases: TGTGCCATCAGCCTTAGTGAGGCCGACACCGGGGAGCTGTTTTTT. This encodes CAISLSEADTGELFF.